One sample yielded the 12 T cell receptor beta chains listed below, sequenced in a study of PD-L1 blockade in urothelial cancer. TCRdb keeps only in-frame clones here, not all; method: immunoSEQ multiplex PCR. The sample shows roughly 84,000 clones, more than 75% of them seen only once. Source: PBMCs, taken around atezolizumab (anti-PD-L1) treatment. These receptors were taken from a man in his 70s with urothelial cancer.

This clone has more than one count but fewer than ten. The chain combines TRBV9 with TRBJ2-1; 8 bases are a match to TRBD2. The CDR3 runs to 16 residues. Looked up from germline, CDR1 is SGDLS and CDR2 is YYNGEE. J lost 8 bases, V lost 4 bases, and 14 bases had no gene match. DNA of the CDR3: TGTGCCAGCAGCCCCGGGGGGGCAGGTGTATGGGATGAGCAGTTCTTC. Amino acid sequence: CASSPGGAGVWDEQFF.

This clone was found once. V is TRBV28 and J is TRBJ2-3; 7 bases map to TRBD2. Per germline, CDR1 MDHEN and CDR2 SYDVKM. The CDR3 contains 20 residues. Trimming removed 3 bases from V and 1 base from J; junction bases left unmatched: 19. Written as DNA, the CDR3 is TGTGCCAGCAGTTTGCCCGGGGACTTTACGCGGGAGTCTCGCACAGATACGCAGTATTTT. This translates into CASSLPGDFTRESRTDTQYF. The full variable domain, rest sourced from reference TRBV28 and TRBJ2-3, is DVKVTQSSRYLVKRTGEKVFLECVQDMDHENMFWYRQDPGLGLRLIYFSYDVKMKEKGDIPEGYSVSREKKERFSLILESASTNQTSMYLCASSLPGDFTRESRTDTQYFGPGTRLTVL.

This clone was seen a few times. The chain recombines TRBV4-1 with TRBJ2-3; D remains ambiguous. Germline loops: CDR1 MGHRA, CDR2 YSYEKL. The CDR3 length is 15 residues. V lost 1 base to trimming and J lost 1 base, with 9 bases between them. In nucleotides, the CDR3 is TGCGCCAGCAGCCAAGTTAACCGGGGCACAGATACGCAGTATTTT. Translated, it gives CASSQVNRGTDTQYF.

This chain connects TRBV30 to TRBJ2-3; 9 bases match TRBD2. This CDR3 has 16 amino acids. V lost 1 base, J lost 0 bases, and 5 bases stayed unmatched. CDR1 is GTSNPN and CDR2 is SVGIG in the germline V gene (reference sequence). CDR3 loop: CAWSALSGSSTDTQYF. CDR3 bases: TGTGCCTGGAGTGCCCTTAGCGGGAGTAGCACAGATACGCAGTATTTT.

The rearrangement links TRBV4-1 to TRBJ1-4, with a tentative D call TRBD1 (6 bases). V was trimmed by 0 bases and J by 5 bases, leaving 10 bases between them. CDR1 and CDR2 (germline): MGHRA, YSYEKL. The length of the CDR3 is 15 residues. In nucleotides, the CDR3 is TGCGCCAGCAGCCAAGAGGACAGACAAAATGAAAAACTGTTTTTT. Protein sequence: CASSQEDRQNEKLFF.

This clone came up once. The chain links TRBV6-6 to TRBJ1-1; D ambiguous. This CDR3 is 13 amino acids long. V shed 0 bases and J shed 4 bases, with 6 bases lying between them. CDR1 and CDR2 (germline): MNHNY, SVGAGI (reference sequence). DNA of the CDR3: TGTGCCAGCAGTTACTCGAGGGCCACTGAAGCTTTCTTT. This encodes CASSYSRATEAFF.

This clone was counted only a few times. The rearrangement links TRBV10-1 to TRBJ2-4; D remains ambiguous. V shed 2 bases and J shed 7 bases, with 12 bases lying between them. The CDR3 extends over 14 amino acids. Germline V CDR1 and CDR2: WNHNN, SYGVQD (reference sequence). In DNA, the CDR3 is TGCGCCAGCAGTGAGGGTGGTAACGGGAACATTCAGTACTTC. This gives the protein CASSEGGNGNIQYF.

In DNA form, the CDR3 reads TGTGCCAGTAGGCCGACTAGCGGGAGTCGGGGCGAGCAGTACTTC. This codes for CASRPTSGSRGEQYF. This chain connects TRBV19 to TRBJ2-7, with 12 bases lining up with TRBD2. After removal of 6 bases from V and 6 bases from J, the junction contained 9 bases not matched to a gene. Germline V gives CDR1 LNHDA, CDR2 SQIVND (reference sequence). This CDR3 comprises 15 residues.

This chain connects TRBV19 to TRBJ1-2; D gene unclear. Trimming pared 3 bases from V and 0 bases from J, leaving 17 bases between. From germline, CDR1 is LNHDA and CDR2 SQIVND (reference sequence). The CDR3 has 17 residues. CDR3 amino acids: CASSIANAAMPNYGYTF. CDR3 coding DNA: TGTGCCAGTAGTATCGCTAACGCGGCGATGCCTAACTATGGCTACACCTTC.

This clone was counted once. The chain has TRBV5-1 and TRBJ1-1; TRBD1 is a possible D gene (5 bases). In germline, CDR1 is SGHRS, CDR2 YFSETQ. Trimming removed 4 bases from V and 0 bases from J, with 10 bases in between. The CDR3 runs 14 residues. The CDR3 reads CASSKGEVNTEAFF. CDR3 sequence (DNA): TGCGCCAGCAGCAAAGGGGAGGTGAACACTGAAGCTTTCTTT.

The chain carries TRBV21-1 and TRBJ2-7; TRBD2 is the table's D call, not checked against the DNA. TRBV21-1 is assigned pseudogene status. The CDR3 covers 15 residues. CDR3 in amino acids: CASSKSSGVSYEQYF. CDR3 coding DNA: TGTGCCAGCAGCAAATCTAGCGGGGTATCCTACGAGCAGTACTTC.

V usage is TRBV18 and J usage is TRBJ2-4, with 9 bases identical to TRBD1. Germline trimming cut 2 bases from V and 6 bases from J; bases unmatched to any gene: 5. This CDR3 has 15 residues. Per the germline V gene, CDR1 is KGHSH and CDR2 is LQKENI. The CDR3 loop reads CASSPNTGQGNIQYF. The CDR3 DNA reads TGTGCCAGCTCACCAAATACGGGACAGGGAAACATTCAGTACTTC.